This T cell receptor (beta chain) was sequenced during a study of identical twins. TCRdb called the 5' RACE reads again in MiXCR, with one record for every CDR3 protein. The table lists about 690,000 distinct CDR3 sequences, roughly 6% of them singletons. The CDR3 runs 15 residues. Trimming took off 6 bases at V and 5 bases at J, with 17 bases between the two ends. CDR1 DFQATT and CDR2 SNEGSKA come from the germline V gene (reference sequence). The sample holds a few counts of this clonotype. The receptor was isolated from a man between 18 and 29 years old in good health. The sample taken for sequencing was naive T cells sorted from blood. The chain combines TRBV20-1 with TRBJ1-6; no firm D call. The CDR3 is CSARGSPANNSPLHF. CDR3 DNA: TGCAGTGCCCGTGGATCGCCAGCTAATAATTCACCCCTCCACTTT.